What follows are 31 T cell receptor beta chains derived from one specimen sequenced in a study of blood T cell repertoires in COVID-19. The data were produced by immunoSEQ multiplex PCR, yet TCRdb's version contains in-frame clones alone and is incomplete. The sample has roughly 350,000 clones, around 87% seen once. Sequenced material: peripheral blood. The origin of the receptors is a woman aged 50 to 60 with COVID-19, enrolled during active disease.

The V call is TRBV27, the J call TRBJ2-7; D gene uncertain. In germline, CDR1 is MNHEY, CDR2 SMNVEV (reference sequence). With 0 bases removed from V and 0 bases from J, the gap between germline ends came to 6 bases. This CDR3 has 14 amino acids. Here the CDR3 reads CASSLSPDSYEQYF. The CDR3 bases are TGTGCCAGCAGTTTATCTCCAGACTCCTACGAGCAGTACTTC.

J is TRBJ2-7 and V is TRBV5-4; a possible D gene is TRBD1 (6 bases). Trimming removed 0 bases from V and 2 bases from J, with 12 bases in between. The CDR3 has 15 amino acids. The germline gives CDR1 SGHNT, CDR2 YYREEE (reference sequence). CDR3 protein: CASSLGYQGTYEQYF. CDR3 nucleotides: TGTGCCAGCAGCTTGGGGTATCAGGGGACCTACGAGCAGTACTTC.

This chain uses TRBV30 with TRBJ2-1; 9 nucleotides align to TRBD2. The CDR3 runs to 15 residues. CDR1 and CDR2 (germline): GTSNPN, SVGIG (reference sequence). J was trimmed by 10 bases and V by 1 base; bases with no gene match: 11. CDR3 sequence (DNA): TGTGCCTGGAGTGGCTCCCAGACTCTAGCGGGAGAGCAGTTCTTC. This codes for CAWSGSQTLAGEQFF.

This chain links TRBV11-2 with TRBJ2-2; TRBD2 matches at 13 bases. This CDR3 comprises 16 residues. Per the germline V gene, CDR1 is SGHAT and CDR2 is FQNNGV. V shed 5 bases, J shed 8 bases, and the junction held 8 bases outside the gene matches. CDR3 bases: TGTGCCAGCAGCCAGGGACTAGCGGGATCTACGGGGGAGCTGTTTTTT. Amino acid sequence: CASSQGLAGSTGELFF.

This chain links TRBV27 with TRBJ2-7; maybe TRBD2 (6 bases). Germline CDR1 is MNHEY and CDR2 is SMNVEV (reference sequence). The CDR3 is 15 amino acids. Trimming left V 5 bases short and J 2 bases short, with 16 bases between. The CDR3 is CASSRRPGVPYEQYF. In DNA, the CDR3 is TGTGCCAGCAGTCGCCGACCGGGGGTCCCCTACGAGCAGTACTTC.

This sequence joins TRBV7-2 and TRBJ1-1, with a weak D call TRBD1 (5 bases). The CDR3 covers 15 residues. V was clipped by 7 bases and J by 1 base, with 16 bases between them. Per the germline V gene, CDR1 is SGHTA and CDR2 is FQGNSA. The DNA of the CDR3 is TGTGCCAGCACCAGGGTGAGCTCAGGGAACACTGAAGCTTTCTTT. Translated: CASTRVSSGNTEAFF.

This chain connects TRBV7-9 to TRBJ2-2; 10 nucleotides line up with TRBD1. The CDR3 runs 15 residues. J gave up 5 bases and V 3 bases, and 3 bases lay outside the gene matches. The germline CDR1 and CDR2 sequences are SEHNR and FQNEAQ (reference sequence). CDR3 sequence reads: CASSFGTGETGELFF. The CDR3 DNA reads as TGTGCCAGCAGCTTCGGGACAGGGGAAACCGGGGAGCTGTTTTTT.

V usage is TRBV18 and J usage is TRBJ2-6; 8 bases are shared with TRBD1. CDR1 is KGHSH, CDR2 LQKENI, per germline. V was pared by 3 bases and J by 1 base, with 14 bases of the junction left unmatched. The CDR3 is 20 residues long. Here the CDR3 DNA reads TGTGCCAGCTCACCTCTGCGAATCGGGACAGGAAGGTCTGGGGCCAACGTCCTGACTTTC. Its protein is CASSPLRIGTGRSGANVLTF. The full variable domain, rest sourced from reference TRBV18 and TRBJ2-6, is NAGVMQNPRHLVRRRGQEARLRCSPMKGHSHVYWYRQLPEEGLKFMVYLQKENIIDESGMPKERFSAEFPKEGPSILRIQQVVRGDSAAYFCASSPLRIGTGRSGANVLTFGAGSRLTVL.

The V call is TRBV6-6, the J call TRBJ2-1, with a possible D match to TRBD1 (6 bases). The CDR3 runs 15 residues. The germline V gene encodes CDR1 MNHNY and CDR2 SVGAGI (reference sequence). The V gene lost 6 bases and the J gene lost 1 base, with 13 bases spanning the gap. For the CDR3, the DNA is TGTGCCAGCAGCCCAGGGGTGGGATCCTACAATGAGCAGTTCTTC. Protein sequence: CASSPGVGSYNEQFF.

This sequence joins TRBV6-5 and TRBJ1-2; TRBD1 agrees at 9 bases. The J segment lost 5 bases and the V segment lost 4 bases, leaving 11 bases of the junction unmatched. Per germline, CDR1 MNHEY and CDR2 SVGAGI. There are 16 residues in the CDR3. The CDR3 loop reads CASSSATWGTGYGYTF. In DNA form, the CDR3 reads TGTGCCAGCAGTTCTGCAACCTGGGGGACAGGGTATGGCTACACCTTC.

The J gene is TRBJ2-1, the V gene TRBV27; a weak D match, TRBD2 (5 bases). The length of the CDR3 is 19 residues. Germline V lookup: CDR1 MNHEY, CDR2 SMNVEV (reference sequence). V lost 0 bases to trimming and J lost 0 bases, with 18 bases between them. This chain's CDR3 is CASSLSSGIGSTSYNEQFF. The CDR3 region has the DNA TGTGCCAGCAGTTTATCTTCCGGGATTGGCTCTACCTCCTACAATGAGCAGTTCTTC.

This sequence joins TRBV18 and TRBJ1-1; D ambiguous. This CDR3 is 13 amino acids long. Trimming removed 6 bases from V and 1 base from J, with 9 bases in between. The germline CDR1 and CDR2 sequences are KGHSH and LQKENI. CDR3 DNA: TGTGCCAGCTCCGGAACAGCGAACACTGAAGCTTTCTTT. This sequence encodes CASSGTANTEAFF.

The rearrangement uses TRBV18 and TRBJ1-1, with D maybe TRBD1 (5 bases). CDR3 size: 16 residues. The germline V gene has CDR1 KGHSH and CDR2 LQKENI. V was clipped by 3 bases and J by 0 bases, with 14 bases between them. In DNA, the CDR3 is TGTGCCAGCTCACCGAATATAGGCAGGGTGAACACTGAAGCTTTCTTT. Its translation: CASSPNIGRVNTEAFF.

The chain carries TRBV27 and TRBJ2-1; 9 positions agree with TRBD2. Trimming cost V 5 bases and J 5 bases; bases outside gene matches: 7. The CDR3 is 15 amino acids. Germline V gene sequence: CDR1 MNHEY, CDR2 SMNVEV (reference sequence). CDR3 sequence: CASSLWTSAHNEQFF. The CDR3 nucleotides are TGTGCCAGCAGTCTCTGGACTAGCGCACACAATGAGCAGTTCTTC.

This chain uses TRBV4-3 with TRBJ1-2; 7 bases are a match to TRBD1. V lost 3 bases, J lost 13 bases, and 5 bases stayed unmatched. CDR1 and CDR2 from the germline V gene are LGHNA and YSLEER. CDR3 length: 11 residues. The CDR3, as DNA: TGCGCCAGCAGCCAGGGGACAGTGACCACCTTC. Translating gives CASSQGTVTTF.

V and J are TRBV11-3 and TRBJ2-5, with D unresolved. In germline, CDR1 is SGHNT, CDR2 YENEEA. V shed 1 base and J shed 3 bases, with 3 bases lying between them. This CDR3 is 12 amino acids long. This CDR3 reads CASSLGEETQYF. The CDR3 nucleotides read TGTGCCAGCAGCTTAGGAGAAGAGACCCAGTACTTC.

The rearrangement uses TRBV24-1 and TRBJ2-1; 13 positions agree with TRBD2. The CDR3 is 16 residues long. With 6 bases clipped from V and 7 bases from J, the junction kept 8 bases outside the gene matches. Germline lookup yields CDR1 KGHDR and CDR2 SFDVKD. CDR3 DNA sequence: TGTGCCACCAGTAAGACTAGCGGGAGGTTTGGGAATGAGCAGTTCTTC. Its translation: CATSKTSGRFGNEQFF.

The rearrangement uses TRBV6-5 and TRBJ1-2, with 10 bases lining up with TRBD1. V trimming: 5 bases; J trimming: 7 bases; junction bases outside the gene matches: 7. The length of the CDR3 is 14 residues. The germline CDR1 and CDR2 sequences are MNHEY and SVGAGI. CDR3 protein: CASSLGQGSGGYTF. The CDR3 DNA reads as TGTGCCAGCAGTCTGGGACAGGGGAGCGGTGGCTACACCTTC.

This sequence joins TRBV30 and TRBJ1-5; 9 nucleotides match TRBD1. With 3 bases clipped from V and 4 bases from J, the junction kept 10 bases outside the gene matches. The CDR3 has 16 amino acids. Germline CDR1 and CDR2: GTSNPN and SVGIG (reference sequence). The CDR3, as DNA: TGTGCCTGGAGCGGTAACAGGGGGCGAGGGAATCAGCCCCAGCATTTT. Translation: CAWSGNRGRGNQPQHF.

The count of this clone is one. V is TRBV21-1 and J is TRBJ1-6. TRBV21-1 is a pseudogene. The CDR3 extends over 10 amino acids. The CDR3 region is CAAPRGALHF. Here the CDR3 DNA reads TGTGCCGCCCCGCGGGGGGCCCTCCACTTT.

V is TRBV29-1 and J is TRBJ2-7; the match to TRBD1 covers 12 bases. CDR3 length: 14 residues. In germline, CDR1 is SQVTM, CDR2 ANQGSEA. With 1 base clipped from V and 8 bases from J, the junction kept 6 bases outside the gene matches. CDR3 bases: TGCAGCGTTGAAGTAGGGACAGGGGGCTTGAAGCAGTACTTC. Translation gives CSVEVGTGGLKQYF.

In its sample, this clone was seen once. The CDR3 does not end in the conserved phenylalanine or tryptophan, so this is likely a read error. The DNA is left out, because the CDR3 cannot be placed on it with certainty; the CDR3 is given as TCRdb lists it. The chain recombines TRBV21-1 with TRBJ1-1. TRBV21-1 is termed a pseudogene. The CDR3 comprises 9 residues, both ends counted. The CDR3 spells CASSKPSPR.

Details on this clone: Germline is not matched at one junction end, which may reflect a read error. The chain's CDR3 is CASSLDPGTEAFF. CDR3 nucleotide sequence: TGTGCTAGCAGCTTAGATCCGGGCACTGAAGCTTTCTTT. The gene calls are TRBV7-7 and TRBJ1-1; D gene unclear. The germline V gene has CDR1 SSHAT and CDR2 FNYEAQ (reference sequence). The CDR3 totals 13 residues.

The chain couples TRBV2 to TRBJ2-1, with TRBD2 matching 11 bases. Germline V gene data show CDR1 as SNHLY and CDR2 as FYNNEI. The ends lost 10 bases at V and 6 bases at J; junction bases unmatched: 11. The CDR3 has 15 amino acids. Here the CDR3 DNA reads TGTGCCATCATACCTCTAGCGGGAGGTAGCAATGAGCAGTTCTTC. Its protein product is CAIIPLAGGSNEQFF.

This clone has more than one count but fewer than ten. The V call is TRBV5-1, the J call TRBJ2-6; TRBD1 matches at 7 bases. CDR1 SGHRS and CDR2 YFSETQ come from the germline V gene. V trimming: 4 bases; J trimming: 0 bases; junction bases outside the gene matches: 10. This CDR3 spans 18 amino acids. The CDR3 coding sequence is TGCGCCAGCAGCCGTCCGCCGGGACAGCTCTCTGGGGCCAACGTCCTGACTTTC. It specifies CASSRPPGQLSGANVLTF.

This rearrangement joins TRBV6-4 to TRBJ2-1; TRBD2 matches at 9 bases. The CDR3 consists of 15 residues. Germline V CDR1 and CDR2: MRHNA, SNTAGT. Trimming removed 2 bases from V and 7 bases from J; junction bases left unmatched: 6. The CDR3 DNA reads as TGTGCCAGCAGTGACCCCGGGACTAGCTTGAATGAGCAGTTCTTC. Protein product: CASSDPGTSLNEQFF.

J is TRBJ1-6 and V is TRBV11-2; 9 positions agree with TRBD1. The CDR3 totals 16 residues. V was clipped by 5 bases and J by 5 bases; unmatched bases: 7. Looked up from germline, CDR1 is SGHAT and CDR2 is FQNNGV. The CDR3 sequence is CASSNSRDRDNSPLHF. CDR3 in DNA: TGTGCCAGCAGCAATTCCAGGGACAGGGATAATTCACCCCTCCACTTT.

The rearrangement links TRBV7-2 to TRBJ1-5; D is perhaps TRBD1 (5 bases). Germline CDR1 reads SGHTA; CDR2 reads FQGNSA. The CDR3 has 15 amino acids. V was cut by 3 bases and J by 3 bases, with 12 bases left in between. The CDR3 region is CASSFIAGPNQPQHF. The CDR3, as DNA: TGTGCCAGCAGCTTTATCGCAGGGCCCAATCAGCCCCAGCATTTT.

The V and J genes are TRBV7-2 and TRBJ2-7; 8 bases align to TRBD1. Germline lookup yields CDR1 SGHTA and CDR2 FQGNSA. J was trimmed by 5 bases and V by 1 base; bases with no gene match: 4. This CDR3 has 14 amino acids. CDR3 coding DNA: TGTGCCAGCAGCTTAGGGGTCAGGGGGCACGAGCAGTACTTC. Protein sequence: CASSLGVRGHEQYF.

This clone has just a few counts. This sequence joins TRBV27 and TRBJ2-7, with 7 bases identical to TRBD1. The length of the CDR3 is 12 residues. CDR1 is MNHEY, CDR2 SMNVEV, per germline (reference sequence). Trimming at V came to 3 bases and at J to 9 bases, leaving 5 bases not matched to a gene. CDR3 coding DNA: TGTGCCAGCAGTTTCACAGGGGTCGGGCAGTACTTC. This translates into CASSFTGVGQYF.

The CDR3 region is CASSFPLGVGREGRNEQFF. The CDR3 DNA follows: TGTGCCAGCAGCTTCCCCCTAGGGGTGGGGCGGGAGGGCCGCAATGAGCAGTTCTTC. The chain combines TRBV11-3 with TRBJ2-1, with TRBD2 identical over 9 bases. This CDR3 region has 19 residues. Trimming at V came to 3 bases and at J to 6 bases, leaving 18 bases not matched to a gene. The V gene's germline CDR1 is SGHNT and CDR2 YENEEA.